This is a list of T cell receptor beta chains from one sample in a study of identical twins. Each CDR3 protein gets one entry after TCRdb re-called the 5' RACE reads with MiXCR. The sample lists a few hundred thousand distinct CDR3 sequences; roughly 8.6% were seen once. The data also belong to a second study, concerning yellow fever vaccine responses in identical twins.

Sequenced sample: CD8+ T cells sorted from blood. The receptors were sampled from a young woman in good health. Each CDR3 is given with its conserved first and last residue. Each record gives: clone size, J gene, D gene, V gene, CDR3 DNA, CDR3 protein. D genes are given only for firm matches. Not every row has a clone size; where given, it reads once, few, many or a size class.

NA,TRBJ2-3,NA,TRBV4-2,TGTGCCAGCAGCCAAGCATCGGAATTGGATACGCAGTATTTT,CASSQASELDTQYF
many,TRBJ1-3,TRBD1,TRBV14,TGTGCCAGCAGCCAGACTGGACAGGTCGCTGGAAACACCATATATTTT,CASSQTGQVAGNTIYF
few,TRBJ2-1,NA,TRBV20-1,TGCAGTGCTAGAGTCATACGCTACAATGAGCAGTTCTTC,CSARVIRYNEQFF
many,TRBJ1-5,TRBD1,TRBV27,TGTGCCAGCAGTCCCAGGGGGCGGGATTCCCAGCCCCAGCATTTT,CASSPRGRDSQPQHF
NA,TRBJ2-6,NA,TRBV7-2,TGTGCCAGCAGCTTAGATGACGTTCTGGGGGCCAACGTCCTGACTTTC,CASSLDDVLGANVLTF
many,TRBJ2-1,TRBD1,TRBV13,TGTGCCAGCAGCAAAACAGGGGGTTCCTACAATGAGCAGTTCTTC,CASSKTGGSYNEQFF
many,TRBJ2-3,NA,TRBV15,TGTGCCACCAGCAGAGTCGGGGGGCTCACAGATACGCAGTATTTT,CATSRVGGLTDTQYF
few,TRBJ1-1,NA,TRBV27,TGTGCCAGCGGAATCTCGGGGACTGGCTACACTGAAGCTTTCTTT,CASGISGTGYTEAFF
few,TRBJ2-1,TRBD2,TRBV7-9,TGTGCCAGCAGCCCCCGACTAGCGGGGGGGACGAATGAGCAGTTCTTC,CASSPRLAGGTNEQFF
NA,TRBJ2-3,NA,TRBV6-5,TGTGCCAGCAGTTACTTGGGACCACGGGATACGCAGTATTTT,CASSYLGPRDTQYF
NA,TRBJ2-2,NA,TRBV7-8,TGTGCCAGCAGCAAAACCCCGAAAAAGGAGCTGTTTTTT,CASSKTPKKELFF
NA,TRBJ2-2,TRBD2,TRBV28,TGTGCCAGCAGTTCCGAGACTAGCGGGACCACCTTAGTTGCCGGGGAGCTGTTTTTT,CASSSETSGTTLVAGELFF
many,TRBJ2-1,TRBD2,TRBV3-1,TGTGCCAGCAGCCAACCACCGGGGGGTGGATCTTCCCACAATGAGCAGTTCTTC,CASSQPPGGGSSHNEQFF
many,TRBJ2-7,TRBD2,TRBV4-3,TGCGCCAGCAGCCAAGATCCTAGCGGGGTGGGGTACGAGCAGTACTTC,CASSQDPSGVGYEQYF
many,TRBJ2-7,TRBD1,TRBV5-1,TGCGCCAGCAGCGCCAGACAGGGGACAACGTTGAGAACAACAACCTACGAGCAGTACTTC,CASSARQGTTLRTTTYEQYF
NA,TRBJ2-2,NA,TRBV5-1,TGCGCCAGCAGCTTGGGACCCCAGACAGCTACCGGGGAGCTGTTTTTT,CASSLGPQTATGELFF
many,TRBJ2-1,TRBD2,TRBV4-3,TGCGCCAGCAGCCAAGACCGAGGACTAGCGGGAGTCAATGAGCAGTTCTTC,CASSQDRGLAGVNEQFF
few,TRBJ2-1,NA,TRBV7-6,TGTGCCAGCAGTCAGGTCCCAAGCTCCTACAATGAGCAGTTCTTC,CASSQVPSSYNEQFF
few,TRBJ1-2,TRBD1,TRBV6-5,TGTGCCAGCAGTACCGACAGGGTTAGCGGCTACACCTTC,CASSTDRVSGYTF